Listed below are T cell receptor beta chains from one sample, sequenced in a study of immune cell composition in non-small cell lung cancer. Clones were read by immunoSEQ multiplex PCR, and TCRdb kept only the in-frame ones, dropping some. The top ten hold more than 7.5% of the sample, which has about 6,600 clones, over 75% seen once. Material: non-adjacent lung tissue. The receptor set was obtained from a human donor with non-small cell lung cancer. Both conserved end residues are part of each CDR3. The D gene is left open where the match is weak. For some rows the clone size is stated as once, few or many, or as a class when expanded; others skip it.

TRBV19,-,TRBJ2-3,TRBD2,TGTGCCAGTAGTATGGGACTAGCAGATACGCAGTATTTT,CASSMGLADTQYF
TRBV4-1,-,TRBJ1-2,TRBD1,TGCGCCAGCAGCCGACCCCGGGACAGCCCTACACATGGCTACACCTTC,CASSRPRDSPTHGYTF
TRBV18,-,TRBJ1-1,-,TGTGCCAGCTCACCACCCTATTCGAACACTGAAGCTTTCTTT,CASSPPYSNTEAFF
TRBV7-8,-,TRBJ2-5,-,TGTGCCAGCAGCTTAGGGGTCGGAGAGGAGACCCAGTACTTC,CASSLGVGEETQYF
TRBV5-6,-,TRBJ1-2,-,TGTGCCAGCAGCTTGGCGCTCGGACACTCCTATGGCTACACCTTC,CASSLALGHSYGYTF
TRBV6-1,-,TRBJ1-4,-,TGTGCCAGCAGTGACAGGAACAGGGAAGAAAAACTGTTTTTT,CASSDRNREEKLFF
TRBV15,-,TRBJ2-1,TRBD2,TGTGCCACCAGCAGAGACGGGGGGGCCGTGGATGAGCAGTTCTTC,CATSRDGGAVDEQFF
TRBV11-3,once,TRBJ2-2,-,TGTGCCAGCAGCGACACACTCGGGGAGCTGTTTTTT,CASSDTLGELFF
TRBV4-2,-,TRBJ1-4,-,TGTGCCAGCAGCCAAGAACCGGTCTTAGAGGAAAAACTGTTTTTT,CASSQEPVLEEKLFF
TRBV15,-,TRBJ1-5,-,TGTGCCACCAGCAGCGGGGGTCGGCAACTGGGCAATCAGCCCCAGCATTTT,CATSSGGRQLGNQPQHF
TRBV5-1,once,TRBJ2-3,TRBD2,TGCGCCAGCAGCTTGGGCGGGAGGGCCGGAGATACGCAGTATTTT,CASSLGGRAGDTQYF
TRBV4-1,-,TRBJ2-7,TRBD1,TGCGCCAGCAGCCGGGACAGGGCTTACGAGCAGTACTTC,CASSRDRAYEQYF
TRBV28,-,TRBJ2-3,TRBD1,TGTGCCAGCAGTTCCTCCGGGACAGGGGGCACAGATACGCAGTATTTT,CASSSSGTGGTDTQYF
TRBV6-5,-,TRBJ2-3,TRBD1,TGTGCCAGCAGTTACCAATGGGGACAGGTCACAGATACGCAGTATTTT,CASSYQWGQVTDTQYF
TRBV7-9,-,TRBJ1-1,-,TGTGCCAGCAGCTTCCCCCGTACGGTCAATGAAGCTTTCTTT,CASSFPRTVNEAFF
TRBV7-2,-,TRBJ2-2,-,TGTGCCAGCAGCTTAGTCGCAGGGTTCGCCGGGGAGCTGTTTTTT,CASSLVAGFAGELFF
TRBV7-9,-,TRBJ1-2,-,TGTGCCATAGGTCGACAGGACTATGGCTACACCTTC,CAIGRQDYGYTF
TRBV27,-,TRBJ1-1,-,TGTGCCAGCAGTTTATCTGTTCTAGGGGTCGCGAACACTGAAGCTTTCTTT,CASSLSVLGVANTEAFF
TRBV7-2,few,TRBJ2-7,-,TGTGCCAGCTGCCGGGACATCTCCTACGAGCAGTACTTC,CASCRDISYEQYF
TRBV5-1,-,TRBJ2-3,TRBD1,TGCGCCAGCAGCGGAGGACAGGGGCTCACGACAGATACGCAGTATTTT,CASSGGQGLTTDTQYF
TRBV28,-,TRBJ2-7,TRBD1,TGTGCCAGCAGCTCCGGGACAGGGGTACGCGAGCAGTACTTC,CASSSGTGVREQYF
TRBV7-9,-,TRBJ2-2,-,TGTGCCAGCAGCTTTTCCCAGAACACCGGGGAGCTGTTTTTT,CASSFSQNTGELFF
TRBV18,-,TRBJ2-2,-,TGTGCCAGCTCACCACAAGATCAGTCGCGGGGTGTCGGGGAGCTGTTTTTT,CASSPQDQSRGVGELFF
TRBV29-1,-,TRBJ1-1,TRBD1,TGCAGCGTCGAGGACAGGGCCGGCACTGAAGCTTTCTTT,CSVEDRAGTEAFF
TRBV9,-,TRBJ1-1,-,TGTGCCAGCAGCCCATCGAGGCGACAGGAAGCTTTCTTT,CASSPSRRQEAFF
TRBV29-1,-,TRBJ1-2,TRBD1,TGCAGCGTTTGGACAGGGAACTATGGCTACACCTTC,CSVWTGNYGYTF
TRBV2,-,TRBJ1-5,TRBD1,TGTGCCGGAAAACAGGGGGCTGGGTCCAATCAGCCCCAGCATTTT,CAGKQGAGSNQPQHF
TRBV7-2,-,TRBJ2-3,TRBD1,TGTGCCAGCAGCACTCGGACAGGGTCCGATACGCAGTATTTT,CASSTRTGSDTQYF
TRBV6-6,-,TRBJ1-2,-,TGTGCCAGCAGTCGGGCGGGTACACAGGGAGGGGGTGGCTACACCTTC,CASSRAGTQGGGGYTF
TRBV7-2,few,TRBJ2-5,TRBD1,TGTGCCAGCAGCCCCCGGCGGACAGGGCAGGAGACCCAGTACTTC,CASSPRRTGQETQYF
TRBV7-2,-,TRBJ2-7,-,TGTGCCAGCAGCTTAGCGAGTCCCGCCAACCGCTACGAGCAGTACTTC,CASSLASPANRYEQYF
TRBV5-5,-,TRBJ2-7,-,TGTGCCAGCAACTTAAAGGACAGCGAGCAGTACTTC,CASNLKDSEQYF
TRBV4-1,once,TRBJ2-7,-,TGCGCCAGCAGCCATCCCGGGACTTCGACCTACGAGCAGTACTTC,CASSHPGTSTYEQYF
TRBV1,-,TRBJ2-5,-,TGCACCAGCAGAGCCCCCTTTCCTCAAGAGACCCAGTACTTC,CTSRAPFPQETQYF
TRBV2,-,TRBJ2-4,TRBD2,TGTGCCAGCAGAACAGTAGCGGGGGACCGCAACATTCAGTACTTC,CASRTVAGDRNIQYF
TRBV29-1,-,TRBJ2-5,-,TGCAGCGTTGGACTAGAAATAACCTGGTACCAAGAGACCCAGTACTTC,CSVGLEITWYQETQYF
TRBV6-1,-,TRBJ1-2,TRBD1,TGTGCCAGCAGAACGGGACAGGCCTATGGCTACACCTTC,CASRTGQAYGYTF
TRBV18,-,TRBJ1-5,-,TGTGCCAGCTCCCGGGGAGGGGATCAACGCAATCAGCCCCAGCATTTT,CASSRGGDQRNQPQHF
TRBV7-9,-,TRBJ1-1,-,TGTGCCAGCAGCTTAGAACTCTCGGGAGGGAGGGCTTTCTTT,CASSLELSGGRAFF
TRBV9,-,TRBJ2-1,TRBD2,TGTGCCAGCAGCGCCGAGCGGGGGGGACTTTCCAATGAGCAGTTCTTC,CASSAERGGLSNEQFF
TRBV18,few,TRBJ1-2,TRBD1,TGTGCCAGCTCACCAATTGGGACAGATTATGGCTACACCTTC,CASSPIGTDYGYTF
TRBV7-2,-,TRBJ2-1,TRBD2,TGTGCCAGCTTAATAGCGGGAGGGCGTGGGGATGAGCAGTTCTTC,CASLIAGGRGDEQFF
TRBV28,-,TRBJ1-3,-,TGTGCCAGCGTCATATCAAGGAGCTCTGGAAACACCATATATTTT,CASVISRSSGNTIYF
TRBV18,-,TRBJ1-2,-,TGTGCCAGCTCCCCCAAATCTGAGGTCTATGGCTACACCTTC,CASSPKSEVYGYTF
TRBV7-9,-,TRBJ2-6,-,TGTGCCAGCAGCCCTCCACAGGGTTCTGGGGCCAACGTCCTGACTTTC,CASSPPQGSGANVLTF